One and the same sample provided the 14 T cell receptor beta chains below, sequenced in a study of blood T cell repertoires in COVID-19. This table comes from immunoSEQ multiplex PCR, and its TCRdb copy is limited to in-frame clones, with some not included. Here the sample spans about 200,000 clones, roughly 84% being singletons. Material for sequencing was peripheral blood. All receptors come from a man in his fifties with COVID-19, enrolled during active disease.

CDR3 in amino acids: CASSTQPAGGTEAFF. DNA of the CDR3: TGTGCCAGTAGTACCCAACCAGCGGGGGGCACTGAAGCTTTCTTT. The chain links TRBV19 to TRBJ1-1, with D perhaps TRBD1 (5 bases). Trimming took 4 bases from V and 4 from J, leaving 16 bases between them. CDR3 length: 15 amino acids. The germline V gene encodes CDR1 LNHDA and CDR2 SQIVND (reference sequence).

This clone has just a few counts. In DNA, the CDR3 is TGTGCCTGGAGTGTAATTGGCCCCGGGGAGCTGTTTTTT. Amino acid sequence: CAWSVIGPGELFF. This chain connects TRBV30 to TRBJ2-2; D uncertain. The ends were cut back, 0 bases at V and 6 bases at J, with 8 bases in the middle. This CDR3 contains 13 residues. Per the germline V gene, CDR1 is GTSNPN and CDR2 is SVGIG (reference sequence).

The CDR3 nucleotides are TGTGCCAGCAGCATCGGGACAATTGATCAGCCCCAGCATTTT. It encodes CASSIGTIDQPQHF. This sequence joins TRBV7-9 and TRBJ1-5, with D possibly matching TRBD1 (6 bases). Trimming cost V 5 bases and J 5 bases, with 13 bases left between them. The CDR3 runs to 14 residues. Germline CDR1 reads SEHNR; CDR2 reads FQNEAQ (reference sequence).

V is TRBV3-1 (or the pseudogene TRBV3-2) and J is TRBJ2-7; D possibly corresponds to TRBD1 (5 bases). The CDR3 loop spans 13 amino acids. V gave up 1 base and J gave up 8 bases, with 12 bases separating them. CDR1 LGHDT and CDR2 YNNKEL come from the germline V gene (reference sequence). The CDR3 nucleotides are TGTGCCAGCAGCCAAGCCAGGGATACCCAGCAGTACTTC. Its translation: CASSQARDTQQYF.

The chain joins TRBV6-5 to TRBJ2-7, with D perhaps matching TRBD2 (5 bases). V was trimmed by 6 bases and J by 2 bases, leaving 17 bases between them. The CDR3 has 15 residues. Germline V gene sequence: CDR1 MNHEY, CDR2 SVGAGI. The CDR3 region is CASSSSGPEAYEQYF. In nucleotides, the CDR3 is TGTGCCAGCAGCTCCAGCGGACCTGAGGCCTACGAGCAGTACTTC.

This clone was observed a handful of times. The chain employs TRBV4-2 and TRBJ1-1, with D uncertain. The CDR3 is 13 amino acids. V was shortened by 0 bases and J by 6 bases, with 8 bases between the two germline ends. The germline V gene has CDR1 LGHNA and CDR2 YNFKEQ. The CDR3 DNA follows: TGTGCCAGCAGCCAAGATCGCAGCGCTGAAGCTTTCTTT. Amino acid sequence: CASSQDRSAEAFF.

The chain employs TRBV7-9 and TRBJ2-7, with D possibly TRBD1 on 6 matching bases. V lost 5 bases, J lost 1 base, and 9 bases lay in between. Germline CDR1 is SEHNR and CDR2 is FQNEAQ (reference sequence). The CDR3 extends over 13 amino acids. This chain's CDR3 is CASSNRDSYEQYF. The CDR3 bases are TGTGCCAGCAGCAACAGGGATTCCTACGAGCAGTACTTC.

This clone is a singleton in its sample. The V gene is TRBV6-4, the J gene TRBJ2-1, with unresolved D. This CDR3 comprises 15 residues. CDR1 and CDR2 (germline): MRHNA, SNTAGT. Between the trimmed V and J ends, which lost 4 bases and 2 bases, there was a span of 12 bases. The CDR3 is CASSVGHEAYNEQFF. The DNA for the CDR3 is TGTGCCAGCAGTGTGGGCCACGAAGCCTACAATGAGCAGTTCTTC.

V usage is TRBV19 and J usage is TRBJ1-3, with D uncertain. The V and J ends lost 5 bases and 2 bases respectively, with 10 bases between them. The CDR3 is 14 residues long. Germline CDR1 reads LNHDA; CDR2 reads SQIVND (reference sequence). CDR3 nucleotide sequence: TGTGCCAGTAGTTACGAGACAACTGGAAACACCATATATTTT. It specifies CASSYETTGNTIYF.

The chain employs TRBV7-9 and TRBJ1-5; no clear D gene. This CDR3 is built from 13 residues. Trimming stripped 1 base from V and 6 bases from J, with 7 bases between. The germline V gene has CDR1 SEHNR and CDR2 FQNEAQ (reference sequence). The CDR3 loop reads CASSLDPSQPQHF. The CDR3 nucleotides are TGTGCCAGCAGCTTAGATCCGAGTCAGCCCCAGCATTTT.

This clone came up once. The chain recombines TRBV2 with TRBJ1-2; TRBD1 agrees at 11 bases. V trimming: 5 bases; J trimming: 7 bases; junction bases outside the gene matches: 6. Per the germline V gene, CDR1 is SNHLY and CDR2 is FYNNEI. The CDR3 has 14 residues. CDR3 residues: CASSSGTGGIGYTF. The CDR3 nucleotides read TGTGCCAGCAGTTCCGGGACAGGGGGGATTGGCTACACCTTC.

The table lists this clone with a few counts. This chain links TRBV10-1 with TRBJ1-4, with a tentative D call TRBD1 (5 bases). CDR1 WNHNN and CDR2 SYGVQD come from the germline V gene (reference sequence). The CDR3 extends over 12 amino acids. Trimming left V 9 bases short and J 5 bases short, with 10 bases between. The CDR3 nucleotides are TGCGCCAGGAGGGGAGGAAATGAAAAACTGTTTTTT. Residues: CARRGGNEKLFF.

V usage is TRBV6-6 and J usage is TRBJ1-2, with D possibly matching TRBD1 (6 bases). V was pared by 5 bases and J by 1 base, with 17 bases between. This CDR3 is built from 16 residues. From germline, CDR1 is MNHNY and CDR2 SVGAGI (reference sequence). The CDR3 DNA reads as TGTGCCAGCAGTGCCGGTGGGGGCCCGAATAACTATGGCTACACCTTC. This encodes CASSAGGGPNNYGYTF.

The chain uses TRBV11-1 and TRBJ2-1, with a tentative D call TRBD2 (6 bases). This CDR3 has 15 amino acids. The V gene's germline CDR1 is SGHAT and CDR2 FQDESV (reference sequence). V was cut by 3 bases and J by 4 bases, with 13 bases left in between. The CDR3 sequence is CASSFELAGYNEQFF. In DNA form, the CDR3 reads TGTGCCAGCAGCTTTGAACTAGCAGGGTACAATGAGCAGTTCTTC.